This note documents a single T cell receptor beta chain sequence. The table lists this clone with a count of one. The antigen this receptor binds is unknown. Base quality data are lacking; no much larger clone is found one base away. The record originates from a study of blood T cell repertoires in COVID-19 (dated by TCRdb to about 2020). For context, the study as a whole: Collaborator samples came from the United States, Italy and Spain and covered acute and convalescent phases of COVID-19. The prospective study material was composed of cDNA or gDNA derived from T cells, B-cell-depleted T cells, or PBMCs. Deeply sampled blood TCRbeta repertoires from subjects exposed to, actively infected with, or recovered from COVID-19 were included in the dataset. The repertoires were released in a freely available public database meant as a resource for research on the immune response to SARS-CoV-2. The samples were drawn from two sources: the first 160 participants of the ongoing ImmuneRACE study, and 1,200 or so subjects contributed by 6 global collaborators. A de-identified subject ID, COVID-19 status, age in years and sex were almost always included in the sample metadata. Where available, HLA class I and class II types were taken from metadata supplied by the sample provider and were not determined by assay-based typing. On the study overall, not on this receptor specifically: How much clinical and demographic metadata was included differed by source and by participant, and the metadata was provided uncurated.

TCRbeta CDR3 regions were amplified from genomic DNA using the immunoSEQ Assay, a bias-controlled multiplex PCR. In the authors' own workflow: Nucleated cell counts per sample were estimated from amplification of reference gene primers within the assay. Sequence reads were collapsed and filtered to measure the absolute abundance of every unique TCRbeta CDR3 rearrangement. For each sample, productive Simpson clonality was calculated as the square root of Simpson's diversity index over productive rearrangements. Held by TCRdb, this immuneACCESS table contains in-frame sequences only and omits some clones. Under half of the omission traces to an unresolved V gene where checked; the cause of the rest is unknown. V and J calls and clone size are given by that table; D and trimming were obtained from the DNA. This sample is represented by 150,000 to 200,000 clones; 80% of them were singletons. The top ten hold approximately 7% of the sample.

Germline trimming amounts to 6 bases on V and 3 bases on J, with 11 as the count of junction bases outside the gene matches. CDR1 and CDR2, per the germline V gene (reference sequence), are MNHNY and SVGAGI. From its cysteine to its phenylalanine, the CDR3 spans 16 amino acids. The only DNA kept is the CDR3, 48 bases in frame from the first base. Each collaborating institution followed its own protocols to collect whole blood in K2EDTA tubes. For TCRbeta analysis, collaborators shipped samples as frozen whole blood, isolated PBMCs, or DNA extracted from either of those sample types. The source material was peripheral blood. Recombination linked TRBV6-6 to TRBJ2-7, with 10 bases matching TRBD1. This TCR came from a man between 70 and 80 years old with active or convalescent COVID-19. The nucleotide sequence reads as follows: TGTGCCAGCAGCCGTGGACAGGGGGGAAAGGACTACGAGCAGTACTTC. It is translated as CASSRGQGGKDYEQYF.